The T cell receptor (beta chain) described here comes from a study of OX40 agonist ivuxolimab in advanced cancers. TCRdb's copy holds only in-frame clones and misses some; the assay was immunoSEQ multiplex PCR. The sample yields 75,000 to 90,000 clones, just under 95% seen once. The source is an adult with an advanced solid tumor such as melanoma, head and neck, liver or kidney cancer. Sequenced here: CD4+ or CD8+ T cells sorted from blood, sampled in a trial of the OX40 agonist ivuxolimab.

CDR3 DNA sequence: TGCGCCAGCAGCCTCCGGGACAACTCCTACGAGCAGTACTTC. Amino acid sequence: CASSLRDNSYEQYF. The genes are TRBV4-1 and TRBJ2-7, with D maybe TRBD1 (6 bases). Per the germline V gene, CDR1 is MGHRA and CDR2 is YSYEKL. This CDR3 region has 14 residues. The V end lost 4 bases, the J end lost 0 bases, and 10 bases lay between the germline ends.